One and the same sample provided the 9 T cell receptor beta chains below, sequenced in a study of blood T cell repertoires in COVID-19. Some clones are missing from TCRdb's copy, which holds only in-frame ones; the method was immunoSEQ multiplex PCR. This sample yields about 150,000 clones, of which 82% are seen a single time; approximately 14% belongs to the top ten. Material: peripheral blood. The receptors here all came from a human donor with acute or convalescent COVID-19. The donor label of this sample is uncertain.

The chain has TRBV30 and TRBJ1-2; 8 bases are shared with TRBD1. Looked up from germline, CDR1 is GTSNPN and CDR2 is SVGIG (reference sequence). This CDR3 is 13 amino acids long. With V trimmed by 8 bases and J by 8 bases, 13 bases remained unmatched. In DNA form, the CDR3 reads TGTGCCCGACAAACGCAGGGGGCGCGGGGCTACACCTTC. This gives the protein CARQTQGARGYTF.

The J gene is TRBJ1-1, the V gene TRBV28; D gene ambiguous. The CDR3 spans 14 residues. The V end lost 1 base, the J end lost 4 bases, and 10 bases lay between the germline ends. From germline, CDR1 is MDHEN and CDR2 SYDVKM. CDR3: CASSLSPAGTEAFF. The CDR3 DNA reads as TGTGCCAGCAGTTTATCCCCTGCGGGCACTGAAGCTTTCTTT.

The DNA of the CDR3 is TGTGCCAGCAGCCACCTCGAACAGGGAAAGAACACTGAAGCTTTCTTT. Translated, it gives CASSHLEQGKNTEAFF. The V gene is TRBV28, the J gene TRBJ1-1, with TRBD1 as a possible D gene (6 bases). Trimming removed 6 bases at V and 1 base at J, with 18 bases between. Germline CDR1 reads MDHEN; CDR2 reads SYDVKM. The CDR3 is made up of 16 amino acids.

The chain recombines TRBV6-6 with TRBJ1-2; D is unresolved. V dropped 3 bases and J dropped 2 bases, with 7 bases sitting between them. The germline gives CDR1 MNHNY, CDR2 SVGAGI (reference sequence). The CDR3 consists of 13 residues. DNA for the CDR3: TGTGCCAGCAGTTATTCCGAGAACTATGGCTACACCTTC. Amino acid sequence: CASSYSENYGYTF.

The chain uses TRBV4-1 and TRBJ1-2, with TRBD1 matching over 9 bases. The germline V gene encodes CDR1 MGHRA and CDR2 YSYEKL. Trimming at V came to 1 base and at J to 3 bases, leaving 0 bases not matched to a gene. The CDR3 contains 14 residues. CDR3 in amino acids: CASSQGDRDYGYTF. The CDR3 DNA reads TGCGCCAGCAGCCAAGGGGACAGGGACTATGGCTACACCTTC.

V is TRBV28 and J is TRBJ1-1; weak D call: TRBD1 (5 bases). This CDR3 has 17 residues. Trimming took 4 bases from V and 1 from J, leaving 19 bases between them. The germline gives CDR1 MDHEN, CDR2 SYDVKM. CDR3: CASSSPRVKLANTEAFF. In DNA, the CDR3 is TGTGCCAGCAGTTCCCCCAGGGTAAAATTGGCGAACACTGAAGCTTTCTTT.

The table lists this clone with a few counts. The rearrangement uses TRBV3-1 (or the pseudogene TRBV3-2) and TRBJ2-5; maybe TRBD2 (6 bases). V shed 11 bases and J shed 2 bases, with 15 bases lying between them. Germline lookup yields CDR1 LGHDT and CDR2 YNNKEL (reference sequence). The CDR3 runs to 13 residues. The CDR3 DNA reads TGTGCCGGCACGACGCGGGGACAAGAGACCCAGTACTTC. Residues: CAGTTRGQETQYF.

J is TRBJ2-7 and V is TRBV4-3; 9 bases map to TRBD1. The CDR3 contains 16 residues. With V trimmed by 0 bases and J by 3 bases, 6 bases remained unmatched. The germline V gene has CDR1 LGHNA and CDR2 YSLEER. CDR3 residues: CASSQDSGQGNYEQYF. Written as DNA, the CDR3 is TGCGCCAGCAGCCAAGATTCGGGACAGGGAAACTACGAGCAGTACTTC.

The CDR3 region has the DNA TGTGCCAGTAGAAGGGACAGGGAAGCTGGAAACACCATATATTTT. As protein: CASRRDREAGNTIYF. This chain links TRBV19 with TRBJ1-3; 9 bases align to TRBD1. The CDR3 totals 15 residues. V shed 6 bases, J shed 2 bases, and the junction held 5 bases outside the gene matches. Germline CDR1 reads LNHDA; CDR2 reads SQIVND (reference sequence).